Here is one TCR beta chain with its context. Its antigen is as yet unknown. Germline lookup yields CDR1 SGHDT and CDR2 YYEEEE. The CDR3 spans 12 residues. Naive CD8+ T cells showed CD45RO-CCR7+CD27+CD95-. Researchers prepared the TRB cDNA libraries using 5' RACE with UMI labels. One entry per CDR3 protein, without DNA, is what TCRdb gives after re-calling the 5' RACE reads. The repertoire table contains 5,100 or so distinct CDR3 sequences. The sample belongs to a study of CXCR3-negative and CXCR3-positive naive CD8 T cells. Findings and caveats of the study: Naive CXCR3-positive and CXCR3-negative cells shared similar TRBV-TRBJ usage, unlike memory cells. In both naive subsets diversity was comparably high, whereas memory CD8+ cells showed much lower diversity. The study found more hydrophobic TRB CDR3s in CXCR3-positive naive cells than in CXCR3-negative naive cells. Most assays were run on fresh PBMCs (CXCR3 expression partially decreased after cryopreservation).

The origin of this receptor is a human donor in good health. Some clones in this sample may be carry-over from other donors' samples. The specimen sequenced was naive CXCR3+ CD8+ T cells from blood. Subset here: CD45RO-CCR7+CD27+CD95- naive CD8+ T cells expressing CXCR3 (TNR3+). V is TRBV5-6 and J is TRBJ2-7. CDR3 region: CASSLPQGAMYF.